Presented here are 22 T cell receptor beta chains from one specimen sequenced in a study of T cell responses to AZD1222 COVID-19 vaccine. Measured with immunoSEQ multiplex PCR; TCRdb has only the in-frame clones, and not every one. Among 80,000 or so clones listed, 70% to 90% were seen once. The input for sequencing was peripheral blood, taken 28 days after the second AZD1222 dose. These receptors all come from an adult who received the AZD1222 COVID-19 vaccine.

This rearrangement joins TRBV4-2 to TRBJ2-3; no definite D call. The CDR3 consists of 15 residues. The ends were cut back, 0 bases at V and 3 bases at J, with 10 bases in the middle. The V gene's germline CDR1 is LGHNA and CDR2 YNFKEQ. CDR3 nucleotides: TGTGCCAGCAGCCAAGAAGCCCCATGGACAGATACGCAGTATTTT. As protein: CASSQEAPWTDTQYF.

The chain recombines TRBV4-1 with TRBJ1-4, with D unclear. This CDR3 has 16 amino acids. V was clipped by 1 base and J by 7 bases, with 16 bases between them. The germline V gene has CDR1 MGHRA and CDR2 YSYEKL. CDR3 loop: CASSQGLGLSSEKLFF. In DNA form, the CDR3 reads TGCGCCAGCAGCCAAGGTCTAGGACTTTCGAGTGAAAAACTGTTTTTT.

The rearrangement joins TRBV7-9 to TRBJ1-4, with D perhaps TRBD1 (5 bases). Trimming left V 7 bases short and J 7 bases short, with 22 bases between. CDR3 length: 16 amino acids. Per the germline V gene, CDR1 is SEHNR and CDR2 is FQNEAQ (reference sequence). CDR3 nucleotide sequence: TGTGCCAGCACGACTATACGAGACAGAGGAGTTGAAAAACTGTTTTTT. It translates to CASTTIRDRGVEKLFF.

This clone is a singleton in its sample. The chain joins TRBV2 to TRBJ2-5; 11 nucleotides agree with TRBD1. V gave up 7 bases and J gave up 2 bases; unmatched junction bases: 15. The CDR3 length is 18 residues. CDR1 is SNHLY and CDR2 is FYNNEI in the germline V gene. In DNA, the CDR3 is TGTGCCAGCATAACCCCGGGACAGGGGGTTCTATATCAAGAGACCCAGTACTTC. It encodes CASITPGQGVLYQETQYF.

V is TRBV6-5 and J is TRBJ2-5; the match to TRBD1 covers 8 bases. Germline V CDR1 and CDR2: MNHEY, SVGAGI. Trimming removed 0 bases from V and 5 bases from J; junction bases left unmatched: 8. The length of the CDR3 is 16 residues. The CDR3 is CASSYSGRGLPETQYF. The DNA for the CDR3 is TGTGCCAGCAGTTACTCGGGCAGGGGGCTCCCGGAGACCCAGTACTTC.

The rearrangement joins TRBV7-2 to TRBJ2-3; D is ambiguous. Germline lookup yields CDR1 SGHTA and CDR2 FQGNSA. The CDR3 runs 14 residues. V was pared by 3 bases and J by 4 bases, with 11 bases between. DNA for the CDR3: TGTGCCAGCAGCTTCGGGCTGCCCCCAGATACGCAGTATTTT. It yields the protein CASSFGLPPDTQYF.

In regard to this clone: Within the sample, other DNA sequences also encode this same CDR3. The genes are TRBV24-1 and TRBJ2-2; 9 bases line up with TRBD1. Trimming at V came to 12 bases and at J to 5 bases, leaving 15 bases not matched to a gene. This CDR3 has 16 amino acids. Germline V gene lookup returns CDR1 KGHDR and CDR2 SFDVKD. CDR3 in amino acids: CAPRPPGTGTTGELFF. The CDR3 DNA is TGTGCCCCCCGTCCCCCCGGGACAGGGACGACCGGGGAGCTGTTTTTT.

The J gene is TRBJ1-6, the V gene TRBV7-2; no firm D call. Germline V gives CDR1 SGHTA, CDR2 FQGNSA. V was cut by 8 bases and J by 4 bases, with 12 bases left in between. The CDR3 extends over 14 amino acids. CDR3 loop: CASRSGLYNSPLHF. CDR3 bases: TGTGCCAGCCGCTCAGGTCTATATAATTCACCCCTCCACTTT.

In its sample, this clone was seen once. The rearrangement uses TRBV6-5 and TRBJ2-7; possibly TRBD2 for D (5 bases). The germline CDR1 and CDR2 sequences are MNHEY and SVGAGI. CDR3 length: 14 residues. V was pared by 0 bases and J by 6 bases, with 12 bases between. The CDR3 DNA sequence: TGTGCCAGCAGTTACTCGAGAGGGTCGGGCGAGCAGTACTTC. Translation: CASSYSRGSGEQYF.

This clone was picked up one time. This chain links TRBV4-2 with TRBJ2-1; TRBD2 matches at 14 bases. CDR3 length: 17 amino acids. Germline values: CDR1 LGHNA, CDR2 YNFKEQ. V lost 1 base, J lost 10 bases, and 9 bases stayed unmatched. CDR3 protein: CASSQVTSRTSGGEQFF. The CDR3 nucleotides read TGTGCCAGCAGCCAAGTCACCTCCAGGACTAGCGGGGGGGAGCAGTTCTTC.

This clone was detected a few times. This sequence joins TRBV9 and TRBJ2-7, with D possibly being TRBD2 (6 bases). CDR1 is SGDLS, CDR2 YYNGEE, per germline. CDR3 length: 13 amino acids. V was clipped by 6 bases and J by 6 bases, with 16 bases between them. The CDR3 bases are TGTGCCAGCAACGATGGGGACTTGGGCGAGCAGTACTTC. It encodes CASNDGDLGEQYF. The whole variable domain, remainder taken from reference TRBV9 and TRBJ2-7, is DSGVTQTPKHLITATGQRVTLRCSPRSGDLSVYWYQQSLDQGLQFLIQYYNGEERAKGNILERFSAQQFPDLHSELNLSSLELGDSALYFCASNDGDLGEQYFGPGTRLTVT.

This clone was recorded a few times. V usage is TRBV5-4 and J usage is TRBJ2-7; 13 bases are shared with TRBD2. The CDR3 contains 18 residues. V lost 4 bases, J lost 6 bases, and 16 bases stayed unmatched. Germline V CDR1 and CDR2: SGHNT, YYREEE (reference sequence). CDR3 coding DNA: TGTGCCAGCAGCCGCGGGGACAGACTAGCGGGAGGCTCTGGCGAGCAGTACTTC. Encoded protein: CASSRGDRLAGGSGEQYF.

The chain is built from TRBV28 and TRBJ1-1; no clear D. With 5 bases removed from V and 8 bases from J, the gap between germline ends came to 9 bases. This CDR3 spans 11 amino acids. Germline lookup yields CDR1 MDHEN and CDR2 SYDVKM. This chain's CDR3 is CASSIRTEAFF. CDR3 coding DNA: TGTGCCAGCAGTATCCGGACCGAAGCTTTCTTT. The entire variable domain, with the rest obtained from reference TRBV28 and TRBJ1-1, is as follows: DVKVTQSSRYLVKRTGEKVFLECVQDMDHENMFWYRQDPGLGLRLIYFSYDVKMKEKGDIPEGYSVSREKKERFSLILESASTNQTSMYLCASSIRTEAFFGQGTRLTVV.

The J gene is TRBJ1-6, the V gene TRBV5-5; TRBD1 matches 10 bases. Per the germline V gene, CDR1 is SGHKS and CDR2 is YYEKEE (reference sequence). The CDR3 is 16 amino acids. V lost 3 bases, J lost 0 bases, and 0 bases stayed unmatched. The CDR3 nucleotides read TGTGCCAGCAGCTGGACAGGGGGCTCCTATAATTCACCCCTCCACTTT. This encodes CASSWTGGSYNSPLHF.

This clone was seen more than once but under ten times. The V gene is TRBV2, the J gene TRBJ1-2; D is unresolved. V lost 7 bases to trimming and J lost 1 base, with 7 bases between them. Germline CDR1 is SNHLY and CDR2 is FYNNEI. This CDR3 has 12 residues. As DNA, the CDR3 is TGTGCCAGCAAGGACGGTAACTATGGCTACACCTTC. Translated: CASKDGNYGYTF.

This clone appeared a few times. The chain uses TRBV29-1 and TRBJ1-1; a possible D gene is TRBD1 (6 bases). The CDR3 covers 10 residues. Trimming took 4 bases from V and 9 from J, leaving 9 bases between them. Germline CDR1 SQVTM, CDR2 ANQGSEA. In DNA, the CDR3 is TGCAGCGTTGGGGGGCGACAAGCTTTCTTT. Its protein is CSVGGRQAFF. The full variable domain, its missing parts supplied by reference TRBV29-1 and TRBJ1-1, is SAVISQKPSRDICQRGTSLTIQCQVDSQVTMMFWYRQQPGQSLTLIATANQGSEATYESGFVIDKFPISRPNLTFSTLTVSNMSPEDSSIYLCSVGGRQAFFGQGTRLTVV.

The chain has TRBV19 and TRBJ2-1; 8 bases match TRBD2. This CDR3 is built from 13 residues. Looked up from germline, CDR1 is LNHDA and CDR2 is SQIVND (reference sequence). The V and J ends lost 9 bases and 0 bases, in that order; junction bases with no gene match: 1. The CDR3 coding sequence is TGTGCCAGACTAGCGGCCTCCTACAATGAGCAGTTCTTC. The encoded protein is CARLAASYNEQFF.

This chain joins TRBV28 and TRBJ2-5; D gene uncertain. There are 11 residues in the CDR3. The germline gives CDR1 MDHEN, CDR2 SYDVKM. The V end was cut by 8 bases, the J end by 10 bases, with 14 bases between. CDR3 loop: CASGSVWSQYF. CDR3 sequence (DNA): TGTGCCAGCGGCTCTGTGTGGAGCCAGTACTTC.

This clone was recorded a few times. The chain is built from TRBV9 and TRBJ2-7; 7 bases are a match to TRBD2. CDR1 and CDR2 (germline): SGDLS, YYNGEE. The CDR3 contains 15 residues. Trimming took 0 bases from V and 2 from J; bases not matched to a gene: 5. CDR3 protein: CASSVGSGETYEQYF. CDR3 sequence (DNA): TGTGCCAGCAGCGTAGGGAGCGGGGAGACCTACGAGCAGTACTTC. Filled out from reference TRBV9 and TRBJ2-7, the complete variable domain reads DSGVTQTPKHLITATGQRVTLRCSPRSGDLSVYWYQQSLDQGLQFLIQYYNGEERAKGNILERFSAQQFPDLHSELNLSSLELGDSALYFCASSVGSGETYEQYFGPGTRLTVT.

The genes are TRBV28 and TRBJ2-7, with D perhaps TRBD2 (5 bases). The CDR3 loop spans 17 amino acids. The germline V and J ends were trimmed by 3 bases and 0 bases, with 18 bases remaining between them. Germline V gives CDR1 MDHEN, CDR2 SYDVKM. The CDR3 DNA sequence: TGTGCCAGCAGTTTCCCCAGGAGAGGGAAGAGCTCCTACGAGCAGTACTTC. Translated, it gives CASSFPRRGKSSYEQYF.

The chain joins TRBV7-9 to TRBJ2-4, with D perhaps assigned TRBD1 or TRBD2 (5 bases each). V was pared by 1 base and J by 15 bases, with 19 bases between. This CDR3 has 14 amino acids. Germline V gene lookup returns CDR1 SEHNR and CDR2 FQNEAQ (reference sequence). The chain's CDR3 is CASSLGGIEGGLYF. In DNA form, the CDR3 reads TGTGCCAGCAGCTTAGGGGGGATAGAGGGCGGTCTGTACTTC.

This clone was detected a few times. The chain employs TRBV2 and TRBJ2-5, with 12 bases aligning to TRBD2. V shed 4 bases, J shed 2 bases, and the junction held 2 bases outside the gene matches. Germline CDR1 is SNHLY and CDR2 is FYNNEI. The CDR3 runs to 15 residues. The CDR3 sequence: CASSALAGGQETQYF. The DNA for the CDR3 is TGTGCCAGCAGTGCGCTAGCGGGGGGGCAAGAGACCCAGTACTTC.